The rows below give T cell receptor beta chains drawn from one sample of a study of cytomegalovirus exposure and HLA in healthy donors. Measured with immunoSEQ multiplex PCR; TCRdb has only the in-frame clones, and not every one. The data contain about 120,000 clones, around 81% of them singletons. Input material: PBMCs. These receptors came from a woman aged 40 to 50 in good health and CMV-seronegative. The CDR3 runs from the conserved cysteine through the conserved F or W. Each record gives: V gene, clone size, J gene, CDR3 protein. A clone size is listed for some rows: how often the clone was seen (once, few, many), or a class if it is expanded.

TRBV4-1	-	TRBJ2-2	CASSQSAGGRELFF
TRBV9	-	TRBJ2-1	CASSVDTYNEQFF
TRBV6-6	few	TRBJ2-1	CASLVANEQFF
TRBV19	-	TRBJ2-7	CASSPVDRGREQYF
TRBV5-6	-	TRBJ1-2	CASSSNRGEGYTF
TRBV5-4	-	TRBJ2-5	CASSPTLREYQETQYF
TRBV9	-	TRBJ1-4	CASSLTDRADEKLFF
TRBV5-1	-	TRBJ2-2	CASLRGTESGELFF
TRBV7-9	-	TRBJ1-4	CASSPPSGLRGEKLFF
TRBV2	few	TRBJ1-1	CAGRMRPNTEAFF
TRBV6-1	-	-	CASSVNRGTVYEQYF
TRBV5-1	-	TRBJ2-7	CASSLARTENYEQYF
TRBV19	-	TRBJ1-5	CASSIEDSLSNQPQHF
TRBV6-6	-	TRBJ1-5	CASRPTGERNQPQHF
TRBV15	-	TRBJ2-5	CATSSPSTSGSLETQYF
TRBV9	-	TRBJ1-2	CASSVGRPTGNHGYTF
TRBV27	-	TRBJ1-1	CASRSTGGAFAEAFF
TRBV6-1	-	TRBJ2-3	CASSFLVAGTDTQYF
TRBV4-2	-	TRBJ1-5	CASSQDQNQPQHF
TRBV7-9	-	-	CASSLYRAGMFYEQYF
TRBV19	-	TRBJ2-7	CASSIKGDLYEQYF
TRBV11-2	-	TRBJ1-5	CASSLNSDRGNQPQHF
TRBV14	-	TRBJ2-2	CASSQRGDFNTGELFF